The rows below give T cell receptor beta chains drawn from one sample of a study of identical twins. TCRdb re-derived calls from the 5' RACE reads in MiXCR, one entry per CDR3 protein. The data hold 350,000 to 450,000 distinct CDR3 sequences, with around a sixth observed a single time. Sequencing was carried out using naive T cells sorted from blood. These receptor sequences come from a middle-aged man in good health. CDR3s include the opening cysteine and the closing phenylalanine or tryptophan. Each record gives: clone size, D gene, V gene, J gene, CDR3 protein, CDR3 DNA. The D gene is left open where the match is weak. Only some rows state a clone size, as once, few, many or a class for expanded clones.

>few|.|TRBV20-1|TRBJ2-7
CSATARGAINEQYF
TGCAGTGCTACAGCCCGGGGGGCCATCAACGAGCAGTACTTC
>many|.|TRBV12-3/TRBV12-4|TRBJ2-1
CASSPVRTAYNEQFF
TGTGCCAGCAGTCCCGTACGGACAGCCTACAATGAGCAGTTCTTC
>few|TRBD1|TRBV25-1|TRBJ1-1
CASREQGSHTEAFF
TGTGCCAGCAGGGAACAGGGGTCGCACACTGAAGCTTTCTTT
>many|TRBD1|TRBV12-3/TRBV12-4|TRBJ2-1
CASSFDRGRRNEQFF
TGTGCCAGCAGTTTCGACAGGGGGCGAAGGAATGAGCAGTTCTTC
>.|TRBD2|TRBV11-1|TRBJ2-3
CASRPRPGLAGGRADTQYF
TGTGCCAGCAGACCTCGCCCGGGACTAGCGGGAGGGCGCGCAGATACGCAGTATTTT
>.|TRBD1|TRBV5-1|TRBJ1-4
CASSQGTGLDEKLFF
TGCGCCAGCAGCCAAGGGACAGGGTTGGATGAAAAACTGTTTTTT
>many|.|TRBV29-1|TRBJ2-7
CSFGGPRMREQYF
TGCAGCTTTGGAGGACCTAGAATGAGGGAGCAGTACTTC
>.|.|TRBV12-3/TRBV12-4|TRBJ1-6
CASSLTASPLHF
TGTGCCAGCAGTTTAACCGCGTCACCCCTCCACTTT
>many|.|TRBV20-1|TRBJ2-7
CSARMWERSYEQYF
TGCAGTGCTAGAATGTGGGAGCGTTCCTACGAGCAGTACTTC
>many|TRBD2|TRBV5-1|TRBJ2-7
CASSLDSGTSFYEQYF
TGCGCCAGCAGCTTGGACTCCGGGACTAGCTTTTACGAGCAGTACTTC
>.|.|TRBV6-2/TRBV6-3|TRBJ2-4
CASRQIPGIAKNIQYF
TGTGCCAGCAGACAGATTCCAGGGATAGCCAAAAACATTCAGTACTTC
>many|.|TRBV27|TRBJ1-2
CASSFSGLRDYGYTF
TGTGCCAGCAGTTTTTCAGGTCTGAGAGACTATGGCTACACCTTC
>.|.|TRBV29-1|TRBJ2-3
CSVEVGTRTFTDTQYF
TGCAGCGTTGAAGTAGGTACTCGGACCTTCACAGATACGCAGTATTTT
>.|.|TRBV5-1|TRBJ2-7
CASSLASQAYEQYF
TGCGCCAGCAGCTTGGCTTCCCAGGCCTACGAGCAGTACTTC
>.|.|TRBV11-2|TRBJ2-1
CASSLGGNSYNEQFF
TGTGCCAGCAGCTTAGGGGGGAACTCCTACAATGAGCAGTTCTTC
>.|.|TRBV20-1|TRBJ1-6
CSARRDRAGGNSPLHF
TGCAGTGCTAGGCGGGATAGGGCGGGAGGTAATTCACCCCTCCACTTT
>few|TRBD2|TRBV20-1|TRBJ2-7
CSARDWPSGNYEQYF
TGCAGTGCTAGAGATTGGCCTAGCGGAAACTACGAGCAGTACTTC
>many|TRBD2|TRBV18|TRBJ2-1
CASSPPSSGSFNEQFF
TGTGCCAGCTCACCACCGTCTAGCGGGAGCTTTAATGAGCAGTTCTTC
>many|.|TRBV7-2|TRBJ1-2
CASSLVGYGYTF
TGTGCCAGCAGTTTAGTGGGGTATGGCTACACCTTC
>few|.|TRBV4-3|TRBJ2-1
CASSLRTASSYNEQFF
TGCGCCAGCAGCCTGCGGACTGCGAGCTCCTACAATGAGCAGTTCTTC
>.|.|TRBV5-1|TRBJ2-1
CASSYSLISYNEQFF
TGCGCCAGCAGCTATTCACTGATCTCCTACAATGAGCAGTTCTTC
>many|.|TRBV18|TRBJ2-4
CASSPFELVKNIQYF
TGTGCCAGCTCACCCTTCGAATTGGTCAAAAACATTCAGTACTTC
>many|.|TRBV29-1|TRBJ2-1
CSVDSNNEQFF
TGCAGCGTTGATTCAAACAATGAGCAGTTCTTC
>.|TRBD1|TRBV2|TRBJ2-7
CASLQDRDREQYF
TGTGCCAGCTTACAAGACAGGGATCGCGAGCAGTACTTC
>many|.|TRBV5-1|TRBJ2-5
CASSSGQETQYF
TGCGCCAGCAGCTCCGGCCAAGAGACCCAGTACTTC
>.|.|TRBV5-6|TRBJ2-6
CASSFGRASGANVLTF
TGTGCCAGCAGCTTTGGGCGGGCCTCTGGGGCCAACGTCCTGACTTTC
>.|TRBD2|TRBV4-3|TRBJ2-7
CASSQDWASGPYEQYF
TGCGCCAGCAGCCAAGATTGGGCTAGCGGGCCCTACGAGCAGTACTTC
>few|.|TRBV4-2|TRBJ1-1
CASSQEMSYTEAFF
TGTGCCAGCAGCCAAGAAATGAGCTACACTGAAGCTTTCTTT
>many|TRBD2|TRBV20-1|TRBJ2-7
CSAQGLGGPTYEQYF
TGCAGTGCCCAGGGACTAGGCGGGCCTACCTACGAGCAGTACTTC
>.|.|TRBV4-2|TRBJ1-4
CASSQDTTSNEKLFF
TGTGCCAGCAGCCAAGATACAACCTCTAATGAAAAACTGTTTTTT
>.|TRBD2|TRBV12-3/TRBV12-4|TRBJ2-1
CASSSLAGDKVGQFF
TGTGCCAGCAGTTCACTAGCGGGAGATAAGGTAGGGCAGTTCTTC
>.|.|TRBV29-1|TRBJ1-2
CSVMEGYGYTF
TGCAGCGTTATGGAGGGATATGGCTACACCTTC
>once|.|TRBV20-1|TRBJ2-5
CSARGQLVQETQYF
TGCAGTGCTAGAGGACAGCTAGTCCAAGAGACCCAGTACTTC
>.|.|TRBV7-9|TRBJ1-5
CASSPRRVNQPQHF
TGTGCCAGCAGCCCACGTAGGGTGAATCAGCCCCAGCATTTT
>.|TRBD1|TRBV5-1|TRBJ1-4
CASSTGQGATNEKLFF
TGCGCCAGCAGCACCGGACAGGGGGCAACTAATGAAAAACTGTTTTTT
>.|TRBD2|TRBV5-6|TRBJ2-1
CASSFSSGSLSYNEQFF
TGTGCCAGCAGCTTCTCCAGCGGGAGCTTATCCTACAATGAGCAGTTCTTC
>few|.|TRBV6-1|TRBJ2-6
CASSRWAGANVLTF
TGTGCCAGCAGTCGATGGGCTGGGGCCAACGTCCTGACTTTC
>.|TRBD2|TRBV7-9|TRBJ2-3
CASGDGLAVFTDTQYF
TGTGCCAGTGGGGACGGACTAGCGGTGTTCACAGATACGCAGTATTTT
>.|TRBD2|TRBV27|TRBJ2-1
CARVSGRTYNEQFF
TGTGCCAGAGTGAGCGGGAGGACCTACAATGAGCAGTTCTTC
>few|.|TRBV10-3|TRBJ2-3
CAISDGTSTDTQYF
TGTGCCATCAGTGACGGGACCAGCACAGATACGCAGTATTTT
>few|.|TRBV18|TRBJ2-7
CASSPPHMSYEQYF
TGTGCCAGCTCACCACCTCACATGTCCTACGAGCAGTACTTC
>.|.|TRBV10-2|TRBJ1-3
CASSDQGSGNTIYF
TGCGCCAGCAGTGACCAGGGTTCTGGAAACACCATATATTTT
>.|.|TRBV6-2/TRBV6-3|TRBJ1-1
CASSYSVNREAFF
TGTGCCAGCAGTTACTCAGTTAACAGAGAAGCTTTCTTT
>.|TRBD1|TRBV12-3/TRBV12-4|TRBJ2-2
CASRQGRELFF
TGTGCCAGCAGACAGGGGAGGGAGCTGTTTTTT
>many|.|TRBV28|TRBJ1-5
CASSLTQGKVQPQHF
TGTGCCAGCAGTTTAACGCAGGGGAAGGTGCAGCCCCAGCATTTT
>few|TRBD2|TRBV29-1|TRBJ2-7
CSAASGSEGRQYF
TGCAGCGCCGCTAGCGGGTCCGAAGGGAGGCAGTACTTC
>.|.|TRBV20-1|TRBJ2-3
CSASRGPTTDTQYF
TGCAGTGCTAGCAGGGGCCCCACCACAGATACGCAGTATTTT
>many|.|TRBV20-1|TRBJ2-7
CSADSFPGAYEQYF
TGCAGTGCTGATAGCTTCCCGGGAGCCTACGAGCAGTACTTC
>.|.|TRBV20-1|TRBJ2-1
CSANRMAFPSEGNEQFF
TGCAGTGCCAACAGAATGGCCTTTCCGTCGGAGGGGAATGAGCAGTTCTTC
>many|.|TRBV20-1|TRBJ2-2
CSARDLGPEGTGELFF
TGCAGTGCTAGAGATTTAGGGCCTGAGGGAACCGGGGAGCTGTTTTTT
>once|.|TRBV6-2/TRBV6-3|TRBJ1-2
CASNHGGAHYGYTF
TGTGCCAGCAACCACGGGGGCGCACACTATGGCTACACCTTC